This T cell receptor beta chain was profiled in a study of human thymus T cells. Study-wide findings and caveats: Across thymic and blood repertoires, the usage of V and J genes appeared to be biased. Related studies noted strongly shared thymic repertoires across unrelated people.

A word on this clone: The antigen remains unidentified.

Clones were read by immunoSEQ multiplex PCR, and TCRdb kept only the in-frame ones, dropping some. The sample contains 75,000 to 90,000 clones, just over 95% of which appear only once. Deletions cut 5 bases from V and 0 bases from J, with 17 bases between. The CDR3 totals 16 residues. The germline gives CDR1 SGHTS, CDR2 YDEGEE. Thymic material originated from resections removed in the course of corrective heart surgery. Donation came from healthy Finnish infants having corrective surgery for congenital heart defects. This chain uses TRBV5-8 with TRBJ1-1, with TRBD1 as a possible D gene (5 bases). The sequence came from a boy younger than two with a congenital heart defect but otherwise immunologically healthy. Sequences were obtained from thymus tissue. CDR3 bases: TGTGCCAGCAGTTTTAGGGGTCGCCAGTTGAACACTGAAGCTTTCTTT. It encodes CASSFRGRQLNTEAFF.